This T cell receptor (beta chain) is drawn from a study of cytomegalovirus exposure and HLA in healthy donors. Study conclusions and caveats: It was taken for granted in presence/absence analyses that sequencing depth across donors was roughly uniform.

PCR involved 60 Vbeta and 13 Jbeta primers. Assay used: immunoSEQ multiplex PCR; TCRdb lists only in-frame clones, some missing. Of 130,000 or so clones in the sample, around nine tenths are singletons; the top ten hold about 5%. From germline, CDR1 is MNHEY and CDR2 SVGAGI. Trimming took 4 bases from V and 7 from J; bases not matched to a gene: 5. The CDR3 has 14 residues. Turning to this clone: Its antigen is still unknown.

This sequence was found in a woman aged 30 to 39 in good health and CMV-seronegative. The material sequenced was PBMCs. The chain links TRBV6-5 to TRBJ2-2; TRBD1 matches at 8 bases. The CDR3 is CASSFQGAVGELFF. The CDR3, as DNA: TGTGCCAGCAGTTTTCAGGGGGCGGTCGGGGAGCTGTTTTTT.